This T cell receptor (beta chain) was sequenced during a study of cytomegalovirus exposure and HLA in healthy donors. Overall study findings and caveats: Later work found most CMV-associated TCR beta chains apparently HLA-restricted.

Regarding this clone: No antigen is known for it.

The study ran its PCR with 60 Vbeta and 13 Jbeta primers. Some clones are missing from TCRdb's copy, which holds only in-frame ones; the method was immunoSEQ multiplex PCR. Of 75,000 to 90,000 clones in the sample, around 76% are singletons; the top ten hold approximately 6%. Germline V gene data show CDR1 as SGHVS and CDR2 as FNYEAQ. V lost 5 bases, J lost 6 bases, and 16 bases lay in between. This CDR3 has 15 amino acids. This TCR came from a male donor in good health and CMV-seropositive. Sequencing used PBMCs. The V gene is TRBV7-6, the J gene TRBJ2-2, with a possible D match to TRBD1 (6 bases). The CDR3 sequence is CASSIRDTGPGELFF. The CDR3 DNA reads TGTGCCAGCAGCATCCGGGACACGGGGCCCGGGGAGCTGTTTTTT.